This T cell receptor (beta chain) was documented in a study of human T cells and chemical hapten exposure. Study-wide context: Patients had diphenylcyclopropenone applied to the scalp weekly throughout the approximately 25-week study.

TCRdb re-called the RACE reads with MiXCR, one entry per CDR3 protein. Here the sample spans roughly 120,000 distinct CDR3 sequences, approximately 13% being singletons. CDR1 and CDR2 (germline): MNHEY, SVGAGI. The CDR3 is made up of 11 amino acids. V was clipped by 8 bases and J by 14 bases, with 15 bases between them. Described time point: patch test 1, 2 weeks after DPC sensitization. Indicated treatment: therapeutic diphenylcyclopropenone sensitization with weekly scalp DPC. Prior to each patch test being applied, blood was drawn. The J gene is TRBJ1-4, the V gene TRBV6-5, with D perhaps matching TRBD1 (5 bases). This receptor was taken from a man younger than 35 with alopecia areata. Some clones in this sample may be carry-over from other donors' samples. The sequencing here drew on whole blood, taken in connection with sensitization to the hapten diphenylcyclopropenone (DPC). CDR3 sequence: CASLGGTELFF. CDR3 in DNA: TGTGCCAGCCTCGGGGGAACAGAGCTGTTTTTT.